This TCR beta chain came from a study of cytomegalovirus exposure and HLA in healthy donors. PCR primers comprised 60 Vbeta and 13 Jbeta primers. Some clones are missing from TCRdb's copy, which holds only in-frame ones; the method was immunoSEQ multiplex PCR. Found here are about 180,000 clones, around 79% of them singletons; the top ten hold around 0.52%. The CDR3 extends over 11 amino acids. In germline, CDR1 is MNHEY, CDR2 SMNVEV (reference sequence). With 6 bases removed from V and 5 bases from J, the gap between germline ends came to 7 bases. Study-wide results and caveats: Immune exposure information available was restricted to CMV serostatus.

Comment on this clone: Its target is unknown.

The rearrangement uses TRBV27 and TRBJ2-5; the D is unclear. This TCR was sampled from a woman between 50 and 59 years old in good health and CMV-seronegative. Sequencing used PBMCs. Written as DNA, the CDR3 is TGTGCCAGCAGGAAAAGCGAGACCCAGTACTTC. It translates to CASRKSETQYF.